This is a list of T cell receptor beta chains from one sample in a study of T cell responses to AZD1222 COVID-19 vaccine. The assay was immunoSEQ multiplex PCR, and TCRdb's table has in-frame clones only and misses some. The repertoire holds tens of thousands of clones, 89% seen once, with roughly 2.8% in the top ten. The sequencing here drew on peripheral blood, taken on day 0 of MenACWY control vaccination. The receptor set was obtained from an adult in good health. Each CDR3 is given with its conserved first and last residue.

TRBJ2-1,TRBV19,CASSMAPSGFYNEQFF
TRBJ1-6,TRBV9,CASSGGRSYNSPLHF
TRBJ1-1,TRBV10-3,CAISDGLLRAFF
TRBJ2-7,TRBV19,CASSKGGETPYEQYF
TRBJ1-5,TRBV30,CAWSVRRGDGSQHF
TRBJ1-6,TRBV11-2,CASSLSGTSLNSPLHF
TRBJ2-5,TRBV6-5,CASSYSNWGPQETQYF
TRBJ2-7,TRBV5-5,CASSLASGLNTPYEQYF
TRBJ1-4,TRBV7-8,CASSSPGTGHEKLFF
TRBJ1-6,TRBV27,CASSLRGRNSPLHF
TRBJ2-5,TRBV10-3,CAISEGLAGGQETQYF
TRBJ1-2,TRBV6-1,CASSEYNYGYTF
TRBJ2-1,TRBV5-1,CASSLTQGVYNEQFF
TRBJ2-7,TRBV6-5,CATEGQGDEQYF
TRBJ2-3,TRBV5-5,CASSFRSRADTQYF
TRBJ2-1,TRBV11-2,CASSLHNEQFF
TRBJ2-2,TRBV9,CASSPQLARGELFF
TRBJ2-2,TRBV27,CASSPSAVYTGELFF
TRBJ2-3,TRBV6-5,CATSRRLSTDKQYF
TRBJ1-3,TRBV28,CASNQGASRSGNTIYF
TRBJ1-2,TRBV29-1,CSVVEYGYTF
TRBJ2-7,TRBV7-2,CASSLGPASYEQYF
TRBJ1-6,TRBV10-1,CASSESPSRNSPLHF
TRBJ2-1,TRBV27,CASSLTPSFNEQFF
TRBJ2-1,TRBV2,CASRPVGGQGGNEQFF
TRBJ1-1,TRBV6-5,CASSPNREEAFF
TRBJ2-1,TRBV7-2,CASSLEAGAYNEQFF
TRBJ2-7,TRBV28,CASSFGDRGYEQYF
TRBJ1-6,TRBV5-1,CASSLRDRGSPLHF
TRBJ2-1,TRBV15,CATSRAGWEQFF
TRBJ2-7,TRBV9,CASSVAGLSHEQYF
TRBJ2-3,TRBV2,CASSEFLGTDTQYF
TRBJ1-1,TRBV14,CASSQEIIGVAFF
TRBJ2-6,TRBV4-2,CASSQDRKTGANVLTF
TRBJ2-1,TRBV4-3,CASSQDRGTYNEQFF
TRBJ1-3,TRBV4-1,CASSQAPPGDGNTIYF
TRBJ1-1,TRBV5-1,CASSSSVNTEAFF
TRBJ1-4,TRBV30,CAWGQYNEKLFF
TRBJ1-2,TRBV5-1,CASSEGSGLYGYTF
TRBJ2-7,TRBV7-9,CASSSLGEDSYEQYF
TRBJ2-1,TRBV5-1,CASSPSGGLYNEQFF
TRBJ1-2,TRBV27,CASSRGGNNYGYTF
TRBJ2-4,TRBV7-2,CASSFYLGQKGGIQYF
TRBJ2-5,TRBV4-2,CASSQGTGKEETQYF
TRBJ2-7,TRBV24-1,CATSDRADRGRRYEQYF
TRBJ1-1,TRBV6-5,CASIPRTGANTEAFF
TRBJ1-1,TRBV5-5,CASSLSTRSTEAFF
TRBJ2-7,TRBV18,CASSPTRLAGEQYF